This T cell receptor (beta chain) comes out of a study of cytomegalovirus exposure and HLA in healthy donors. The V end lost 1 base, the J end lost 3 bases, and 8 bases lay between the germline ends. The CDR3 has 14 residues. Per the germline V gene, CDR1 is SGHNT and CDR2 is YYREEE (reference sequence). Findings of the study overall: Associated with cytomegalovirus, according to the listing, were approximately 160 TCR beta chains.

With regard to this clone: Its antigen remains unknown.

The PCR contained 60 Vbeta and 13 Jbeta primers. Profiled with immunoSEQ multiplex PCR; TCRdb holds only in-frame clones, not every one. The sample holds about 59,000 clones, roughly nine tenths seen once. The receptor was isolated from a man younger than 40 in good health and CMV-seropositive. The sequencing sample was made of PBMCs. V and J are TRBV5-4 and TRBJ2-1; possible D gene TRBD2, 6 bases. The CDR3 region has the DNA TGTGCCAGCAGCTTGTCCGGGAGCTACAATGAGCAGTTCTTC. Amino acids: CASSLSGSYNEQFF.